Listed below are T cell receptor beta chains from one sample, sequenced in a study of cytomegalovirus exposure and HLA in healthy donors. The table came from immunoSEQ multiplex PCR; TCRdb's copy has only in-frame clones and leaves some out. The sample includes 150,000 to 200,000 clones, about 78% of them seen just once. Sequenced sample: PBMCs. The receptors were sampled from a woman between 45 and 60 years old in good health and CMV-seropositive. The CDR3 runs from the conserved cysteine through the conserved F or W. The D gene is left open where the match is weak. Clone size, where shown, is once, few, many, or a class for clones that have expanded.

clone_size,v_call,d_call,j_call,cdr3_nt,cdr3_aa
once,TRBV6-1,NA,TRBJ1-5,TGTGCCAGCAGTGGTCTTCGGGATTTTAATCAGCCCCAGCATTTT,CASSGLRDFNQPQHF
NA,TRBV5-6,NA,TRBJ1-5,TGTGCCAGCAGCTCGGGGTGGGAGCCCCAGCATTTT,CASSSGWEPQHF
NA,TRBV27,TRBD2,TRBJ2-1,TGTGCCAGCAGTAAAATCATGGGACTAGCGGGGGGGCGGGACTACAATGAGCAGTTCTTC,CASSKIMGLAGGRDYNEQFF
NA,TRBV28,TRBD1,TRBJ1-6,TGTGCCAGCGGAGGGGGCCGTTCACCCCTCCACTTT,CASGGGRSPLHF
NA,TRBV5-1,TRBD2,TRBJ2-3,TGCGCCAGCAGCCCGGATAGCGGGAGGAGCACAGATACGCAGTATTTT,CASSPDSGRSTDTQYF
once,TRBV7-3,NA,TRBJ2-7,TGTGCCAGCAGCTTAGTGGGGGCTGGGTTTTACGAGCAGTACTTC,CASSLVGAGFYEQYF
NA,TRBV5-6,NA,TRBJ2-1,TGTGCCAGCAGCTTGATATCCTCGGGAGAGCAGTTCTTC,CASSLISSGEQFF
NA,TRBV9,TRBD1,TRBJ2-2,TGTGCCAGCAGCGTAGCACAGGGGGCCGGGGAGCTGTTTTTT,CASSVAQGAGELFF
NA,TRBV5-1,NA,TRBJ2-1,TGCGCCAGCAGCACCCGGGACACGCAGTTCTTC,CASSTRDTQFF
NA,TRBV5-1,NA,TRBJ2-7,TGCGCCAGCAGCTTGGTCCTATCCGGGGCCTACGAGCAGTACTTC,CASSLVLSGAYEQYF
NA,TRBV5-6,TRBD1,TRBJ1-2,TGTGCCAGCAGCTCGTTAATTACAGGGGAAACTAACTATGGCTACACCTTC,CASSSLITGETNYGYTF
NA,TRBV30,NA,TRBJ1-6,TGTGCCGGGAAGAGCGGGGCCCGCCTCTATAATTCACCCCTCCACTTT,CAGKSGARLYNSPLHF
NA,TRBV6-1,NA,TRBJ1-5,TGTGCCAGCAGGGACAGTCTAGGACAGCCCCAGCATTTT,CASRDSLGQPQHF
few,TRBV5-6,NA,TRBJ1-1,TGTGCCAGCAGCTTCGGGCAGGGGAACACTGAAGCTTTCTTT,CASSFGQGNTEAFF
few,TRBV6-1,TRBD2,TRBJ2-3,TGTGCCAGCAGTGGGACTAGCGCTACAGATACGCAGTATTTT,CASSGTSATDTQYF
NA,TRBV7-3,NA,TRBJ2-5,TGTGCCAGCAGCTCGGGAGAGACCCAGTACTTC,CASSSGETQYF
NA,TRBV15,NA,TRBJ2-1,TGTGCCACCAGCCCAGGACGGATTGGGAGCTCCTACAATGAGCAGTTCTTC,CATSPGRIGSSYNEQFF
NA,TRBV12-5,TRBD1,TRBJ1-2,TGTGCTAGTGGTATTTCCGGGACAGGGTTGGGCTACACCTTC,CASGISGTGLGYTF
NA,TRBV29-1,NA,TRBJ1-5,TGCAGCGTTGATTGGGGAGAGGCCCAGCATTTT,CSVDWGEAQHF